The 28 T cell receptor beta chains listed next were all sequenced from one sample in a study of control samples from healthy donors and cancer patients. Assay: immunoSEQ multiplex PCR; the TCRdb copy retains only in-frame clones and omits some. The sample holds about 130,000 clones, more than 70% seen once. The sample consisted of blood. Receptor source: a man aged 45-65 years in good health.

The chain has TRBV10-1 and TRBJ1-1; D is unclear. V gave up 5 bases and J gave up 1 base, with 8 bases separating them. The CDR3 sequence is 13 residues long. CDR1 is WNHNN and CDR2 is SYGVQD in the germline V gene (reference sequence). CDR3: CASSLHRNTEAFF. The CDR3 region has the DNA TGCGCCAGCAGTCTACACAGGAACACTGAAGCTTTCTTT.

DNA for the CDR3: TGTGCCAGCAGTGAACTTGCAGGGAGCTTTTATGGCTACACCTTC. Encoded protein: CASSELAGSFYGYTF. V is TRBV6-1 and J is TRBJ1-2; possible D gene TRBD1, 5 bases. Deletions cut 2 bases from V and 5 bases from J, with 15 bases between. Germline lookup yields CDR1 MNHNS and CDR2 SASEGT. There are 15 residues in the CDR3.

The chain combines TRBV7-9 with TRBJ2-7, with 12 bases that match TRBD1. Germline CDR1 is SEHNR and CDR2 is FQNEAQ (reference sequence). This CDR3 has 14 residues. After removal of 5 bases from V and 6 bases from J, the junction contained 5 bases not matched to a gene. The CDR3 DNA sequence: TGTGCCAGCAGCCCCGGGACAGGGGGCTCCGAGCAGTACTTC. Its protein is CASSPGTGGSEQYF.

In regard to this clone: Other DNA sequences of this sample code for an identical CDR3. J is TRBJ2-3 and V is TRBV5-1; the match to TRBD2 covers 8 bases. Germline CDR1 and CDR2: SGHRS and YFSETQ. V dropped 8 bases and J dropped 4; count of bases not matched to a gene: 9. The length of the CDR3 is 14 residues. CDR3 DNA sequence: TGCGCCAGGCGGAGACGGGGGGGGTCAGATACGCAGTATTTT. It encodes CARRRRGGSDTQYF.

This clone was observed a few times. The rearrangement links TRBV5-3 to TRBJ1-3; no clear D gene. TRBV5-3 is classed as an ORF, of uncertain function. Trimming pared 0 bases from V and 0 bases from J, leaving 7 bases between. The CDR3 runs 15 residues. The CDR3 loop reads CARSLAGDSGNTIYF. For the CDR3, the DNA is TGTGCCAGAAGCTTGGCGGGAGACTCTGGAAACACCATATATTTT.

A single count supports this clone. The chain has TRBV4-1 and TRBJ1-2; D possibly corresponds to TRBD1 (5 bases). Germline CDR1 is MGHRA and CDR2 is YSYEKL. Trimming shortened V by 2 bases and J by 7 bases, and 17 bases separated the two germline ends. CDR3 length equals 15 residues. CDR3 bases: TGCGCCAGCAGCCAAATCATCGGGGCCCTGGGTGGCTACACCTTC. It is translated as CASSQIIGALGGYTF.

CDR3 region: CASSLGMVTGDPYYNEQFF. DNA for the CDR3: TGCGCCAGCAGCTTAGGTATGGTAACAGGCGACCCCTACTACAATGAGCAGTTCTTC. The chain recombines TRBV5-1 with TRBJ2-1, with D maybe TRBD1 (5 bases). Germline loops: CDR1 SGHRS, CDR2 YFSETQ. The CDR3 has 19 amino acids. V shed 2 bases and J shed 3 bases, with 24 bases lying between them. The whole variable domain, filled in from reference TRBV5-1 and TRBJ2-1, reads KAGVTQTPRYLIKTRGQQVTLSCSPISGHRSVSWYQQTPGQGLQFLFEYFSETQRNKGNFPGRFSGRQFSNSRSEMNVSTLELGDSALYLCASSLGMVTGDPYYNEQFFGPGTRLTVL.

The chain combines TRBV11-2 with TRBJ1-3; D uncertain. Trimming cost V 0 bases and J 0 bases, with 6 bases left between them. Germline CDR1 and CDR2: SGHAT and FQNNGV. The CDR3 consists of 15 residues. CDR3 protein: CASSLEPGSGNTIYF. The CDR3 nucleotides are TGTGCCAGCAGCTTAGAGCCAGGCTCTGGAAACACCATATATTTT.

This chain connects TRBV18 to TRBJ1-5; D is unresolved. The germline CDR1 and CDR2 sequences are KGHSH and LQKENI. Trimming pared 3 bases from V and 1 base from J, leaving 7 bases between. The CDR3 covers 14 residues. The CDR3 DNA follows: TGTGCCAGCTCACCGGGTATCAGCAATCAGCCCCAGCATTTT. This codes for CASSPGISNQPQHF.

V is TRBV30 and J is TRBJ1-4; D ambiguous. V gave up 4 bases and J gave up 7 bases, with 7 bases separating them. Germline V CDR1 and CDR2: GTSNPN, SVGIG (reference sequence). The CDR3 consists of 11 residues. CDR3 in amino acids: CAWNLGEKLFF. The CDR3 DNA reads TGTGCCTGGAACTTGGGTGAAAAACTGTTTTTT.

The V call is TRBV28, the J call TRBJ2-7, with no clear D. The CDR3 has 14 amino acids. The ends were cut back, 2 bases at V and 3 bases at J, with 11 bases in the middle. The germline V gene has CDR1 MDHEN and CDR2 SYDVKM. For the CDR3, the DNA is TGTGCCAGCAGTTTAGTTGGGGTTGGCTACGAGCAGTACTTC. It encodes CASSLVGVGYEQYF.

This chain connects TRBV11-1 to TRBJ2-3, with 11 bases aligning to TRBD1. V dropped 5 bases and J dropped 3; count of bases not matched to a gene: 7. The germline V gene has CDR1 SGHAT and CDR2 FQDESV (reference sequence). The CDR3 runs 16 residues. This chain's CDR3 is CASSPEDRGRTDTQYF. In nucleotides, the CDR3 is TGTGCCAGCAGCCCAGAGGACAGGGGGCGAACAGATACGCAGTATTTT.

The chain is built from TRBV4-2 and TRBJ1-5, with unresolved D. Trimming cost V 0 bases and J 6 bases, with 15 bases left between them. CDR1 is LGHNA and CDR2 is YNFKEQ in the germline V gene. The CDR3 is 16 residues long. The CDR3, as DNA: TGTGCCAGCAGCCAAGATTGGTGGGGAAACGGTCAGCCCCAGCATTTT. Translation gives CASSQDWWGNGQPQHF.

The table lists this clone with a few counts. This chain joins TRBV19 and TRBJ1-3; maybe TRBD1 (6 bases). CDR1 is LNHDA and CDR2 is SQIVND in the germline V gene (reference sequence). V dropped 7 bases and J dropped 1 base, with 11 bases sitting between them. This CDR3 has 14 amino acids. In nucleotides, the CDR3 is TGTGCCAGTATGAGGGGGTCTTCTGGAAACACCATATATTTT. Translating it yields CASMRGSSGNTIYF.

This clone has a single count. The V gene is TRBV11-1, the J gene TRBJ1-6; D is possibly TRBD1 (5 bases). This CDR3 contains 17 residues. The germline V gene encodes CDR1 SGHAT and CDR2 FQDESV (reference sequence). Trimming removed 0 bases from V and 6 bases from J, with 15 bases in between. The DNA for the CDR3 is TGTGCCAGCAGCTTAGCGGCAGGCGGGGCCTCTAATTCACCCCTCCACTTT. Translated, it gives CASSLAAGGASNSPLHF.

The rearrangement uses TRBV19 and TRBJ1-6; 7 nucleotides line up with TRBD1. CDR1 and CDR2 from the germline V gene are LNHDA and SQIVND (reference sequence). V dropped 11 bases and J dropped 6; count of bases not matched to a gene: 7. The CDR3 loop spans 13 amino acids. The CDR3 bases are TGTGCCTCAAGACAGGGACCTAATTCACCCCTCCACTTT. Translation gives CASRQGPNSPLHF. Using reference TRBV19 and TRBJ1-6 for the parts outside the CDR3, the full variable domain is DGGITQSPKYLFRKEGQNVTLSCEQNLNHDAMYWYRQDPGQGLRLIYYSQIVNDFQKGDIAEGYSVSREKKESFPLTVTSAQKNPTAFYLCASRQGPNSPLHFGNGTRLTVT.

This chain uses TRBV6-5 with TRBJ2-7; TRBD1 agrees at 8 bases. The CDR3 spans 14 residues. Germline trimming cut 4 bases from V and 5 bases from J; bases unmatched to any gene: 7. The germline gives CDR1 MNHEY, CDR2 SVGAGI. The DNA for the CDR3 is TGTGCCAGCAGTTGGACAGGGCCCCGGAACGAGCAGTACTTC. It yields the protein CASSWTGPRNEQYF.

This rearrangement joins TRBV6-1 to TRBJ1-2; a possible D gene is TRBD1 (5 bases). This CDR3 is 16 amino acids long. Trimming removed 4 bases at V and 4 bases at J, with 19 bases between. Germline V gives CDR1 MNHNS, CDR2 SASEGT. CDR3 sequence reads: CASSATHSGGTYGYTF. CDR3 sequence (DNA): TGTGCCAGCAGTGCTACTCACAGTGGGGGGACCTATGGCTACACCTTC.

This chain connects TRBV30 to TRBJ2-2; D ambiguous. The germline CDR1 and CDR2 sequences are GTSNPN and SVGIG (reference sequence). Trimming left V 2 bases short and J 4 bases short, with 8 bases between. The CDR3 sequence is 13 residues long. In DNA, the CDR3 is TGTGCCTGGAGTCGGTTTGGCACCGGGGAGCTGTTTTTT. Its translation is CAWSRFGTGELFF.

The CDR3 DNA follows: TGTGCCAGCAGCTTATTCGGGGGGCCCCAAGAGACCCAGTACTTC. As protein: CASSLFGGPQETQYF. V is TRBV7-3 and J is TRBJ2-5; D is perhaps TRBD2 (7 bases). The CDR3 loop spans 15 amino acids. The ends were cut back, 2 bases at V and 1 base at J, with 11 bases in the middle. The germline V gene encodes CDR1 SGHTA and CDR2 FQGTGA.

V and J are TRBV2 and TRBJ1-1; tentative D call: TRBD1 (5 bases). Germline lookup yields CDR1 SNHLY and CDR2 FYNNEI. Trimming left V 5 bases short and J 2 bases short, with 9 bases between. The CDR3 sequence is 13 residues long. CDR3 residues: CASSKDTNTEAFF. The CDR3 DNA reads as TGTGCCAGCAGTAAGGACACTAACACTGAAGCTTTCTTT.

The chain has TRBV11-2 and TRBJ2-7; tentative D call: TRBD2 (6 bases). CDR3 length: 15 amino acids. The V end lost 1 base, the J end lost 3 bases, and 13 bases lay between the germline ends. Germline V gives CDR1 SGHAT, CDR2 FQNNGV. The CDR3 region is CASSLAPEGLYEQYF. The CDR3 coding sequence is TGTGCCAGCAGCTTAGCCCCGGAGGGACTCTACGAGCAGTACTTC.

The rearrangement joins TRBV10-2 to TRBJ1-2; unclear D gene. Germline CDR1 reads WSHSY; CDR2 reads SAAADI. This CDR3 is built from 13 residues. Trimming pared 6 bases from V and 7 bases from J, leaving 15 bases between. The DNA for the CDR3 is TGCGCCAGCAGCCCGGGGAGGGCGGGTGGCTACACCTTC. Protein: CASSPGRAGGYTF.

The chain combines TRBV10-2 with TRBJ2-1, with 11 bases identical to TRBD2. The ends lost 11 bases at V and 9 bases at J; junction bases unmatched: 12. The CDR3 is 14 amino acids. Germline values: CDR1 WSHSY, CDR2 SAAADI. The DNA of the CDR3 is TGCGCCGTCCTAAGTAGCGGGGGGGCCGGTGAGCAGTTCTTC. Its translation: CAVLSSGGAGEQFF.

The rearrangement joins TRBV5-1 to TRBJ1-1; D is possibly TRBD1 (5 bases). CDR3 length: 15 residues. Trimming pared 4 bases from V and 4 bases from J, leaving 17 bases between. CDR1 is SGHRS, CDR2 YFSETQ, per germline. DNA for the CDR3: TGCGCCAGCAGCGTGAGTCAGGTTGGGGGCACTGAAGCTTTCTTT. Encoded protein: CASSVSQVGGTEAFF.

V usage is TRBV9 and J usage is TRBJ2-3; D perhaps matches TRBD2 (5 bases). Germline CDR1 SGDLS, CDR2 YYNGEE. Trimming took off 1 base at V and 0 bases at J, with 15 bases between the two ends. The CDR3 covers 17 residues. CDR3 protein: CASSVYGLLTSTDTQYF. In DNA, the CDR3 is TGTGCCAGCAGCGTATACGGACTCCTGACTAGCACAGATACGCAGTATTTT.

The DNA of the CDR3 is TGTGCCTGGAGATCCGTTGGGTGGCCATACAATGAGCAGTTCTTC. It is translated as CAWRSVGWPYNEQFF. The V and J genes are TRBV30 and TRBJ2-1, with D uncertain. Trimming removed 3 bases at V and 4 bases at J, with 16 bases between. Germline loops: CDR1 GTSNPN, CDR2 SVGIG (reference sequence). This CDR3 has 15 amino acids. The complete variable domain, with remaining parts taken from reference TRBV30 and TRBJ2-1, reads SQTIHQWPATLVQPVGSPLSLECTVEGTSNPNLYWYRQAAGRGLQLLFYSVGIGQISSEVPQNLSASRPQDRQFILSSKKLLLSDSGFYLCAWRSVGWPYNEQFFGPGTRLTVL.

The V gene is TRBV6-5, the J gene TRBJ2-2; D is undetermined. CDR1 MNHEY and CDR2 SVGAGI come from the germline V gene. The ends were cut back, 5 bases at V and 4 bases at J, with 14 bases in the middle. The CDR3 has 15 residues. The CDR3: CASSTSQKRTGELFF. CDR3 DNA sequence: TGTGCCAGCAGTACCTCCCAGAAACGCACCGGGGAGCTGTTTTTT.